Listed here are 6 T cell receptor beta chains from one sample, sequenced in a study of shared clonotypes between healthy human individuals. Libraries were prepared by immunoSEQ multiplex PCR; TCRdb keeps only in-frame clonotypes and omits some of them. The sample includes around 2,000,000 clones, around 95% seen only once; the top ten take approximately 0.13%. The material sequenced was naive CD4+ T cells sorted from blood. Documented subset: CD45RA+ positively selected. Every receptor here comes from a man aged 18 to 29 in good health.

The rearrangement uses TRBV11-3 and TRBJ1-1; 7 nucleotides line up with TRBD1. CDR3 length equals 14 residues. Germline V CDR1 and CDR2: SGHNT, YENEEA. J was trimmed by 5 bases and V by 5 bases; bases with no gene match: 8. CDR3 in DNA: TGTGCCAGCAGCCCAGGGGCAGGGGGTACTGAAGCTTTCTTT. This encodes CASSPGAGGTEAFF.

As concerns this clone: Other DNA sequences in this specimen translate into the identical CDR3. The chain's CDR3 is CASSPSGYQETQYF. The CDR3 DNA sequence: TGTGCCAGCTCACCATCTGGGTACCAAGAGACCCAGTACTTC. The rearrangement joins TRBV18 to TRBJ2-5; no clear D gene. Trimming took 2 bases from V and 0 from J, leaving 7 bases between them. The CDR3 has 14 residues. Germline V gene sequence: CDR1 KGHSH, CDR2 LQKENI.

The chain is built from TRBV7-2 and TRBJ2-1; the D is unclear. Trimming cost V 5 bases and J 11 bases, with 1 base left between them. There are 8 residues in the CDR3. Germline V gene lookup returns CDR1 SGHTA and CDR2 FQGNSA. CDR3 nucleotide sequence: TGTGCCAGCAGCCAGCAGTTCTTC. It is translated as CASSQQFF.

The rearrangement joins TRBV4-1 to TRBJ1-1, with D hard to call. V was pared by 3 bases and J by 6 bases, with 17 bases between. CDR3 size: 15 residues. CDR1 MGHRA and CDR2 YSYEKL come from the germline V gene. CDR3 amino acids: CASSQEDGILSEAFF. Written as DNA, the CDR3 is TGCGCCAGCAGCCAGGAGGACGGAATATTATCTGAAGCTTTCTTT.

The J gene is TRBJ2-3, the V gene TRBV7-8; D is undetermined. The germline V and J ends were trimmed by 1 base and 3 bases, with 8 bases remaining between them. There are 14 residues in the CDR3. CDR1 SGHVS and CDR2 FQNEAQ come from the germline V gene. CDR3 region: CASSLGTPTDTQYF. CDR3 bases: TGTGCCAGCAGCTTAGGCACCCCTACAGATACGCAGTATTTT.

The chain uses TRBV28 and TRBJ1-5, with 10 bases matching TRBD1. In germline, CDR1 is MDHEN, CDR2 SYDVKM. The junction had 7 bases not matched to a gene; V was cut back by 5 bases and J by 6 bases. The CDR3 covers 15 residues. CDR3 nucleotide sequence: TGTGCCAGCAGTCCCGGACAGGGGGTGGGTCAGCCCCAGCATTTT. This gives the protein CASSPGQGVGQPQHF.